This is a list of T cell receptor beta chains from one sample in a study of beta chain features in type 1 diabetes. The assay was immunoSEQ multiplex PCR, and TCRdb's table has in-frame clones only and misses some. The data show some 350,000 clones, 9.6% seen once. What was sequenced was central memory CD4+ T cells from blood. Source of these receptors: a man between 25 and 39 years old with type 1 diabetes. Both conserved end residues are part of each CDR3. The order of the fields is V gene, J gene, CDR3 protein.

>TRBV2|TRBJ2-3
CASSGRAGGTDTQYF
>TRBV28|TRBJ2-3
CVSSSGSWATDTQYF
>TRBV2|TRBJ2-1
CASRDLPGQAYNEQFF
>TRBV18|TRBJ1-3
CASSPPSLRMTFSGNTIYF
>TRBV9|TRBJ2-5
CASSVHGAGERETQYF
>TRBV28|TRBJ1-1
CASSDIAGSGEAFF
>TRBV9|TRBJ1-4
CASSVSLVRDEKLFF
>TRBV7-2|TRBJ2-3
CASSFRTATDTQYF
>TRBV28|TRBJ2-1
CASSASGQGGYNEQFF
>TRBV28|TRBJ1-3
CASRPQSYNTIYF
>TRBV5-6|TRBJ2-3
CASTTDRGREGDTQYF
>TRBV7-2|TRBJ2-5
CASSLQSGELGTQYF
>TRBV19|TRBJ2-3
CASTVSGRGSDTQYF
>TRBV6-6|TRBJ1-4
CASLTGELWNEKLFF
>TRBV6-5|TRBJ2-5
CASSFSGSEETQYF
>TRBV27|TRBJ2-3
CASSAPRQGVDTQYF
>TRBV28|TRBJ1-3
CASSLRGFANTIYF
>TRBV5-4|NA
CASRTTGYHEQYF
>TRBV5-1|TRBJ2-1
CASSSLLAGGLVEQFF
>TRBV7-9|TRBJ2-3
CASSLGLAGSTDTQYF